The sequence of this T cell receptor beta chain was determined in a study of cytomegalovirus exposure and HLA in healthy donors. Study-wide findings and caveats: An analysis was carried out later, and it reportedly showed fewer N-insertions in an Asian-associated ancestry cluster than the approximately 610-donor mean. Reported findings show TCR beta sequences accurately forecast HLA-A and HLA-B alleles in most subjects.

Primers included in the PCR were 60 Vbeta and 13 Jbeta primers. Libraries were prepared by immunoSEQ multiplex PCR; TCRdb keeps only in-frame clonotypes and omits some of them. The sample has about 180,000 clones; around 80% are singletons. CDR1 is MNHNY, CDR2 SVGAGI, per germline (reference sequence). V shed 6 bases and J shed 2 bases, with 14 bases lying between them. There are 14 residues in the CDR3. This clone occurred once. Its target is unknown. Sequenced: PBMCs. This TCR was recovered from a girl aged 10 to 17 in good health and CMV-seropositive. This sequence joins TRBV6-6 and TRBJ2-7, with TRBD2 as a possible D gene (6 bases). The CDR3 region is CASSFLGGPYEQYF. CDR3 coding DNA: TGTGCCAGCAGCTTTCTCGGGGGACCCTACGAGCAGTACTTC.